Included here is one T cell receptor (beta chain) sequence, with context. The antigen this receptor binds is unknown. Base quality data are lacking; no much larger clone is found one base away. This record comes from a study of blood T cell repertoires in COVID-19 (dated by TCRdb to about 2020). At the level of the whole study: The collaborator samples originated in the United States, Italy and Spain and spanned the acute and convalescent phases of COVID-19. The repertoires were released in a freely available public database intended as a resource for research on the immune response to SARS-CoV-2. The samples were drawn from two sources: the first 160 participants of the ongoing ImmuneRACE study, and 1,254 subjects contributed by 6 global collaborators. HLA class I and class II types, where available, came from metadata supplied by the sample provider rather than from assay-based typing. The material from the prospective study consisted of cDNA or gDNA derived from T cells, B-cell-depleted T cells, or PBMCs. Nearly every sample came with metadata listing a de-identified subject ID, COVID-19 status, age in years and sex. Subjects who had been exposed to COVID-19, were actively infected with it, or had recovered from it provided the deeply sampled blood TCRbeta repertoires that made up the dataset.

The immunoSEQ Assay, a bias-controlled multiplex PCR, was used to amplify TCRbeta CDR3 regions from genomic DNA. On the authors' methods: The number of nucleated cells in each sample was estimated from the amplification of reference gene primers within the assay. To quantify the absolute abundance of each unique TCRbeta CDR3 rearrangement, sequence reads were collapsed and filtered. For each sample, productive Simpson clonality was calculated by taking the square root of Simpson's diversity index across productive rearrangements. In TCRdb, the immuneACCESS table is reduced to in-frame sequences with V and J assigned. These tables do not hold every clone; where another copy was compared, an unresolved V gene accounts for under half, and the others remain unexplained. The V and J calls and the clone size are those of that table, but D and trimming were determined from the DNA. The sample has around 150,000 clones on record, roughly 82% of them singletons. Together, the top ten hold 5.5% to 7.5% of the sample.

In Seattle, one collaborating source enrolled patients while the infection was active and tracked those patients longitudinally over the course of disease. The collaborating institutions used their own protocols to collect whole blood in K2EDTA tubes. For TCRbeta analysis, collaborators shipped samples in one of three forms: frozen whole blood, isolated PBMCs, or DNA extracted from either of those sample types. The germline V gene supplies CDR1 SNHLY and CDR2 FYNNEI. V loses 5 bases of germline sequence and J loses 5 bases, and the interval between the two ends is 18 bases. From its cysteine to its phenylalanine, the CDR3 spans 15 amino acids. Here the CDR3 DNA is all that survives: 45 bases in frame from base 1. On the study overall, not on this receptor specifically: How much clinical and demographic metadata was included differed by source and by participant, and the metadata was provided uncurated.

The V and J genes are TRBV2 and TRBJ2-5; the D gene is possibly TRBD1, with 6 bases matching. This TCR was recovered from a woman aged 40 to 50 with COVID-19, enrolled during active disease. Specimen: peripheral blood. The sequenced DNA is TGTGCCAGCAGTATGAACACAGGGTCCCGGGAGACCCAGTACTTC. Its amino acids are CASSMNTGSRETQYF. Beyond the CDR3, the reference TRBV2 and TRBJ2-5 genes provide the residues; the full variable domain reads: EPEVTQTPSHQVTQMGQEVILRCVPISNHLYFYWYRQILGQKVEFLVSFYNNEISEKSEIFDDQFSVERPDGSNFTLKIRSTKLEDSAMYFCASSMNTGSRETQYFGPGTRLLVL.